This is a list of T cell receptor beta chains from one sample in a study of cytomegalovirus exposure and HLA in healthy donors. The method was immunoSEQ multiplex PCR; TCRdb's version includes in-frame clones alone and lacks a portion of them. The sample includes 210,000 or so clones, about 90% of them seen just once. Sample: PBMCs. All receptors derive from a woman aged 18-29 years in good health and CMV-seronegative. The CDR3 runs from the conserved cysteine through the conserved F or W. The D gene is left open where the match is weak. Size values are once, few and many counts, or a class for expanded clones, and some rows have none.

TGTGCCAGCAGTCTACAGGGGGTACACGAGCAGTACTTC CASSLQGVHEQYF TRBV6-6 . TRBD1 TRBJ2-7
TGTGCTAGCAGTCGCGACAGGGGTGAGACCCAGTACTTC CASSRDRGETQYF TRBV7-7 . TRBD1 TRBJ2-5
TGTGCCAGCAGTGACTCTGAGCAGGGTACGCAGTATTTT CASSDSEQGTQYF TRBV6-4 . . TRBJ2-3
TGCGCCAGCAGCCAAGAAATGGGTCCGCCGGCCAGGGAGCAGTACTTC CASSQEMGPPAREQYF TRBV4-1 once . TRBJ2-7
TGTGCCAGCACTAGCACAGATACGCAGTATTTT CASTSTDTQYF TRBV28 once . TRBJ2-3
TGTGCCAGCAGAACCACAGGGCCCAATCAGCCCCAGCATTTT CASRTTGPNQPQHF TRBV27 . . TRBJ1-5
TGTGCCACCAGCAGGGACAGCTACGAGCAGTACTTC CATSRDSYEQYF TRBV15 few . TRBJ2-7
TGTGCCAGCAGTGAAATGACTAGCGGGAGCCGCACAGATACGCAGTATTTT CASSEMTSGSRTDTQYF TRBV2 . TRBD2 TRBJ2-3
TGTGCCAGCAGTGAAGCGCAGGGCTCTGGAAACACCATATATTTT CASSEAQGSGNTIYF TRBV6-1 few . TRBJ1-3
TGTGCCAGCCTTAGGACAGGGGGAACGAACACTGAAGCTTTCTTT CASLRTGGTNTEAFF TRBV28 once TRBD1 TRBJ1-1
TGTGCCAGCAGATACCCGGGACAGGGAAATAGTGAGCAGTTCTTC CASRYPGQGNSEQFF TRBV2 . TRBD1 TRBJ2-1
TGCGCCAGCAGCCAAGAAAGGGGATGGGCGGGAGGGTCGGATTACGAGCAGTACTTC CASSQERGWAGGSDYEQYF TRBV4-3 . TRBD2 TRBJ2-7
TGCGCCAGCAGCCTTAATGGCGGGGGGAGAGATACGCAGTATTTT CASSLNGGGRDTQYF TRBV5-1 . TRBD2 TRBJ2-3
TGTGCCAGCAGCTTGTCCAGGCAGGACTATGGCTACACCTTC CASSLSRQDYGYTF TRBV5-5 . . TRBJ1-2
TGTGCCAGCAGTTACATTTCGCGGGGGGAGCAGTACTTC CASSYISRGEQYF TRBV6-5 . TRBD2 TRBJ2-7
TGTGCCAGCAGGGGGGGCTTAGGGGGCAGGGACTATGGCTACACCTTC CASRGGLGGRDYGYTF TRBV27 . TRBD1 TRBJ1-2
TGTGCCAGCAGCTTAGCACAGGACTACGAGCAGTACTTC CASSLAQDYEQYF TRBV11-2 . . TRBJ2-7
TGTGCCAGCAGCTCGGGACAGAACCCCTACGAGCAGTACTTC CASSSGQNPYEQYF TRBV5-4 once TRBD1 TRBJ2-7
TGTGCCAGCAGCCGGGAGACACTGAACTATGGCTACACCTTC CASSRETLNYGYTF TRBV6-1 few . TRBJ1-2
TGTGCCAGTAGTATTAAGACTCCGCCTCAACCTACAGAGCAGTACTTC CASSIKTPPQPTEQYF TRBV19 . . TRBJ2-7
TGTGCCACCAGCGAGCGGGACAGGGTCTATGGCTACACCTTC CATSERDRVYGYTF TRBV15 . TRBD1 TRBJ1-2
TGCAGCGCTCACAAACCCCACACAGAGACCCAGTACTTC CSAHKPHTETQYF TRBV29-1 . . TRBJ2-5
TGTGCCAGCACGGACAGGAGTGGCGAGCAGTACTTC CASTDRSGEQYF TRBV7-9 . TRBD1 TRBJ2-7
TGTGCCAGCAGCTCCCGGTCCCCTTTGCTCTCAGATACGCAGTATTTT CASSSRSPLLSDTQYF TRBV7-8 few . TRBJ2-3
TGCGCCAGCAGCCAAACGGGAGGACAGCCCCAGCATTTT CASSQTGGQPQHF TRBV4-1 . . TRBJ1-5
TGTGCCAGCAGTTTGATCCTGCCCTCCGGGAACACCGGGGAGCTGTTTTTT CASSLILPSGNTGELFF TRBV27 . . TRBJ2-2
TGTGCCAGCAGCTCCGGACAGGTTAGCTACGAGCAGTACTTC CASSSGQVSYEQYF TRBV5-4 . TRBD1 TRBJ2-7
TGTGCCAGCAGCCCCGGGACTAGCGGGGCCTGGTTCTTC CASSPGTSGAWFF TRBV7-3 . TRBD2 TRBJ2-1
TGTGCCAGCAGACTGAAAACTAGCGGGAGGACAGATACGCAGTATTTT CASRLKTSGRTDTQYF TRBV5-4 . TRBD2 TRBJ2-3
TGCGCCAGCAGCCAAGATCATAAAGGCTCTAGCGCTGAAGCTTTCTTT CASSQDHKGSSAEAFF TRBV4-3 . . TRBJ1-1
TGTGCCAGCAGTGGACAGGGGATGACTGAAGCTTTCTTT CASSGQGMTEAFF TRBV6-5 . TRBD1 TRBJ1-1
TGTGCCAGCAGTTATGATGGTGGCGGGACTAGAGATACGCAGTATTTT CASSYDGGGTRDTQYF TRBV6-5 . TRBD2 TRBJ2-3
TGTGCCAGCAGTTCTCGACAGGGACCCACAGATACGCAGTATTTT CASSSRQGPTDTQYF TRBV27 . TRBD1 TRBJ2-3
TGTGCCAGCAGTTACCGGGGAGGCTATGGCTACACCTTC CASSYRGGYGYTF TRBV6-6 . . TRBJ1-2
TGTGCCAGCAGTTCTCCAGGGTTCGCGTACGAGCAGTACTTC CASSSPGFAYEQYF TRBV28 . . TRBJ2-7
TGTGCCAGCAGCGGAGCGGAAACCAGGGGTGGCTACACCTTC CASSGAETRGGYTF TRBV7-9 . . TRBJ1-2
TGTGCCAGCAGCCGGATAGCGGGAGGGAGGAGCTCCTACGAGCAGTACTTC CASSRIAGGRSSYEQYF TRBV27 . TRBD2 TRBJ2-7
TGTGCCAGCACGGGGGGACAAGAGACCCAGTACTTC CASTGGQETQYF TRBV25-1 . TRBD2 TRBJ2-5
TGTGCCAGCAGTTCCCGGGATACGAGCTCCTACAATGAGCAGTTCTTC CASSSRDTSSYNEQFF TRBV28 once . TRBJ2-1
TGCGCCAGCAGCCTGACGGGGGAGGGAACTGAAGCTTTCTTT CASSLTGEGTEAFF TRBV4-1 . . TRBJ1-1
TGTGCCAGCAGTGTCTCCGGGACTAGCGGGACGGAGACCCAGTACTTC CASSVSGTSGTETQYF TRBV28 . TRBD2 TRBJ2-5
TGTGCCAGCAGTTACTCGAGAGCGGGAGGGCCACAGACCCAGTACTTC CASSYSRAGGPQTQYF TRBV6-5 . TRBD2 TRBJ2-5
TGTGCCAGCAGCTTAACAAAAACGAAGCAGTTCTTC CASSLTKTKQFF TRBV7-9 . . TRBJ2-1
TGCGCCAGCAGCCAAGAGGTAGCGGGGGGCACAGATACGCAGTATTTT CASSQEVAGGTDTQYF TRBV4-1 . TRBD2 TRBJ2-3
TGTGCCAGCAGTTTAAGGCAGGGGACTACGGGCGAGCAGTACTTC CASSLRQGTTGEQYF TRBV28 once . TRBJ2-7
TGCGCCAGCAGCTTGGCTTCCCGGGACAGGGGGTTTTGGACTGAAGCTTTCTTT CASSLASRDRGFWTEAFF TRBV5-1 . TRBD1 TRBJ1-1
TGTGCCAGCAGTCCTCACAGGGGCTCCTACGAGCAGTACTTC CASSPHRGSYEQYF TRBV27 . TRBD1 TRBJ2-7
TGTGCCAGTAGTTTTCGCCGACAGAGCTCTGGAAACACCATATATTTT CASSFRRQSSGNTIYF TRBV19 . . TRBJ1-3
TGTGCCAGCAGAGGGACTAGCGACTCCTACGAGCAGTACTTC CASRGTSDSYEQYF TRBV28 . TRBD2 TRBJ2-7
TGTGCCAGCAGTGCAAGGGAGGGCACCGGGGAGCTGTTTTTT CASSAREGTGELFF TRBV6-4 . TRBD2 TRBJ2-2
TGTGCCAGCAGTCCGCTACAGCAGAACACTGAAGCTTTCTTT CASSPLQQNTEAFF TRBV27 . . TRBJ1-1
TGCGCCAGCAGCTTGCTTAACACTGAAGCTTTCTTT CASSLLNTEAFF TRBV5-1 once . TRBJ1-1
TGTGCCAGCAGTTATGATAGCGGGGGAAACCAAGAGACCCAGTACTTC CASSYDSGGNQETQYF TRBV6-5 . TRBD2 TRBJ2-5
TGCGCCAGCAGCGCGGCTGCCCAGTTCTATGGCTACACCTTC CASSAAAQFYGYTF TRBV5-1 . . TRBJ1-2
TGCAGCCTTGAAGGGGGCGGAGGGGGCTACACCTTC CSLEGGGGGYTF TRBV29-1 . TRBD1 TRBJ1-2
TGTGCCAGCAGCCAAGAGATGACTAATCGGTACGAGCAGTACTTC CASSQEMTNRYEQYF TRBV4-2 . . TRBJ2-7
TGTGCCACCTCTAGCGGGCTTACCGGGGAGCTGTTTTTT CATSSGLTGELFF TRBV19 . TRBD2 TRBJ2-2
TGTGCCAGCAGTCGACTAGCGGGAAGCACAGATACGCAGTATTTT CASSRLAGSTDTQYF TRBV6-4 . TRBD2 TRBJ2-3
TGCGCCAGCAGCCTCCTGACAGGCACAGATACGCAGTATTTT CASSLLTGTDTQYF TRBV4-1 . . TRBJ2-3